A selection of T cell receptor beta chains follows, all from one sample in a study of CD4+ T cells in melanoma. Profiling relied on immunoSEQ multiplex PCR, and the TCRdb table lists in-frame clones only, not all of them. Here the sample spans more than 13,000 clones, approximately 88% being singletons. Material: cells from a culture (not recorded whether cultured in vitro). The receptors shown here come from a human donor with melanoma. Both conserved end residues are part of each CDR3. Fields, in order: V gene, clone size, D gene, J gene, CDR3 protein, CDR3 DNA. The D gene is left open where the match is weak. Clone size, where shown, is once, few, many, or a class for clones that have expanded.

V: TRBV2
size: -
D: -
J: TRBJ1-5
CDR3: CASGRGLSNQPQHF
DNA: TGTGCCAGCGGCAGGGGCTTGAGCAATCAGCCCCAGCATTTT

V: TRBV6-5
size: -
D: -
J: TRBJ1-2
CDR3: CASSPSNYGYTF
DNA: TGTGCCAGCAGCCCTAGTAACTATGGCTACACCTTC

V: TRBV18
size: -
D: -
J: TRBJ2-2
CDR3: CASSPPQAQTLNTGELFF
DNA: TGTGCCAGCTCACCACCCCAGGCCCAGACTCTGAACACCGGGGAGCTGTTTTTT

V: TRBV2
size: -
D: -
J: TRBJ2-3
CDR3: CASSYRKAAGSDTQYF
DNA: TGTGCCAGCAGTTACCGGAAGGCAGCCGGATCAGATACGCAGTATTTT

V: TRBV30
size: -
D: -
J: TRBJ1-6
CDR3: CAWGRRDADNSPLHF
DNA: TGTGCCTGGGGTCGACGGGACGCCGATAATTCACCCCTCCACTTT

V: TRBV5-1
size: -
D: TRBD1
J: TRBJ1-2
CDR3: CASSLGTGLSDGYTF
DNA: TGCGCCAGCAGCTTGGGGACAGGGTTGAGTGATGGCTACACCTTC

V: TRBV7-7
size: -
D: TRBD2
J: TRBJ2-1
CDR3: CASSLIGGGAMNEQFF
DNA: TGTGCTAGCAGCTTAATTGGCGGGGGGGCCATGAATGAGCAGTTCTTC

V: TRBV30
size: -
D: -
J: TRBJ2-2
CDR3: CAWSAGGTNTGELFF
DNA: TGTGCCTGGAGTGCTGGGGGCACAAACACCGGGGAGCTGTTTTTT

V: TRBV4-2
size: -
D: -
J: TRBJ2-7
CDR3: CASSPGTEVYEQYF
DNA: TGTGCCAGCAGCCCCGGGACCGAGGTCTACGAGCAGTACTTC

V: TRBV7-8
size: few
D: -
J: TRBJ2-2
CDR3: CASSLNPGTRELFF
DNA: TGTGCCAGCAGCTTGAACCCCGGGACCCGGGAGCTGTTTTTT

V: TRBV7-3
size: -
D: -
J: TRBJ2-1
CDR3: CASSSSGPRGEQFF
DNA: TGTGCCAGCAGCTCGTCCGGGCCGCGCGGTGAGCAGTTCTTC

V: TRBV12-5
size: once
D: -
J: TRBJ2-7
CDR3: CASGLARNEQYF
DNA: TGTGCTAGTGGTTTGGCCCGTAACGAGCAGTACTTC

V: TRBV7-9
size: -
D: -
J: TRBJ1-4
CDR3: CASSLAPGRKEKLFF
DNA: TGTGCCAGCAGCTTAGCCCCAGGGAGGAAAGAAAAACTGTTTTTT

V: TRBV11-2
size: -
D: -
J: TRBJ1-1
CDR3: CASSLSGDSEAFF
DNA: TGTGCCAGCAGCTTATCAGGTGATTCCGAAGCTTTCTTT

V: TRBV18
size: few
D: -
J: TRBJ2-7
CDR3: CASSPDGQRGQYF
DNA: TGTGCCAGCTCACCAGATGGACAGCGGGGGCAGTACTTC

V: TRBV6-1
size: -
D: TRBD1
J: TRBJ1-2
CDR3: CASSEGQGWYGYTF
DNA: TGTGCCAGCAGTGAAGGACAGGGATGGTATGGCTACACCTTC

V: TRBV6-1
size: few
D: -
J: TRBJ2-3
CDR3: CASSARTGTDTQYF
DNA: TGTGCCAGCAGTGCCAGGACGGGTACAGATACGCAGTATTTT

V: TRBV27
size: few
D: -
J: TRBJ2-7
CDR3: CASSSYSRAPLTYEQYF
DNA: TGTGCCAGCAGTTCCTACTCCCGGGCGCCTTTAACCTACGAGCAGTACTTC

V: TRBV6-6
size: -
D: -
J: TRBJ1-3
CDR3: CASRVTYSPGNTIYF
DNA: TGTGCCAGCAGGGTTACGTACAGTCCGGGAAACACCATATATTTT